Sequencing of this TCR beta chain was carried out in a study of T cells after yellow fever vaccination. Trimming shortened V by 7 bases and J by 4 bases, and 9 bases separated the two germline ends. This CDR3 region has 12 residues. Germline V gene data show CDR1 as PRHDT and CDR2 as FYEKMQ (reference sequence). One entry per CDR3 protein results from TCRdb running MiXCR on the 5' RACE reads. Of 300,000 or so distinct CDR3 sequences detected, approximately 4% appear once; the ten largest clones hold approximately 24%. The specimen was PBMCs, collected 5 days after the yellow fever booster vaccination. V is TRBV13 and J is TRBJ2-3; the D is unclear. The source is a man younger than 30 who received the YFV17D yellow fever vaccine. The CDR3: CASTLRADTQYF. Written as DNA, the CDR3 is TGTGCCAGCACCCTTCGTGCAGATACGCAGTATTTT. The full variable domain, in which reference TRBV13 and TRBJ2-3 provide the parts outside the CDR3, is AAGVIQSPRHLIKEKRETATLKCYPIPRHDTVYWYQQGPGQDPQFLISFYEKMQSDKGSIPDRFSAQQFSDYHSELNMSSLELGDSALYFCASTLRADTQYFGPGTRLTVL.